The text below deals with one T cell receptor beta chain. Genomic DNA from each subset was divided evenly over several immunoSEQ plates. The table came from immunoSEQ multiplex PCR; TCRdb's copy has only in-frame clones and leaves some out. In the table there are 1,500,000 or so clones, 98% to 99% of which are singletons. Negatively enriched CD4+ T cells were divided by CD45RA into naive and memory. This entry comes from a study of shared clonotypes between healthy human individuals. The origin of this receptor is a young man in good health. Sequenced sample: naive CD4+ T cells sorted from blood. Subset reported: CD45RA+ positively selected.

The CDR3 spells CASSSGKNTGELFF. CDR3 bases: TGTGCCAGCAGCAGCGGGAAGAACACCGGGGAGCTGTTTTTT. The chain employs TRBV7-9 and TRBJ2-2; TRBD2 matches 7 bases. The CDR3 has 14 amino acids. Germline CDR1 SEHNR, CDR2 FQNEAQ (reference sequence). The V and J ends lost 5 bases and 1 base, in that order; junction bases with no gene match: 1.